This TCR beta chain emerged from a study of blood T cells in healthy people across ages (dated by TCRdb to between 2014 and 2017). Turning to the overall study: In model experiments, template switching captured roughly one uniquely barcoded TCR beta cDNA molecule for every two T cells. Using deep sequencing normalized with unique cDNA molecular identifiers, the study measured how TCR beta repertoire diversity changes with age. The donors were split into four age groups: young (average 16 years), middle-aged (roughly 40), aged (roughly 60) and long-lived (approximately 80). Donors of different ages were randomly distributed across sequencing lanes to avoid experimental bias. For two donors (one aged 18 to 30 and one aged 80 or older), the study analyzed two additional independent replicas of 1 million unique cDNA reads from the same blood draw. What the authors observed across the whole study: Estimates of total diversity from one million sequenced T cells were regarded as lower bounds and underestimates. Bulk unsorted PBMC profiling prevented conclusive comparison of naive and antigen-experienced compartments. Observed TCR beta diversity correlated strongly with the percentage of naive T cells measured by flow cytometry. Observed TCR beta diversity per million T cells fell roughly linearly with age, and a significant reduction was already apparent by age around 40. Compared with the aged group, the long-lived group had more naive CD4+ T cells, fewer expanded clones and increased TCR diversity, a pattern suggesting age selection. The CMV infection status of donors was not known, potentially confounding age-related changes in expanded clonotypes.

In this sample, this clonotype turned up a few times. This clone's antigen is unknown. It has no much larger one-base neighbor in the sample; base qualities were not kept. From the cysteine up to the phenylalanine, the CDR3 has a length of 13 residues. This entry keeps only the CDR3 DNA: 39 bases, framed from base 1. Based on the germline V gene (reference sequence), the CDR1 and CDR2 sequences are MNHEY and SMNVEV. The germline ends are 9 bases apart after V is trimmed by 0 bases and J by 10 bases. Donors were about 36 systemically healthy Caucasian individuals from Russia aged roughly 6 to 90 years. Each donor gave roughly 9 milliliters of peripheral blood, drawn into EDTA-treated Vacutainer tubes. Ficoll-Paque density-gradient centrifugation was used to isolate PBMCs, with at least 6.5 million per sample. Total RNA, at least 6 micrograms per sample, was extracted from PBMCs with Trizol reagent. For every donor, an aliquot of PBMCs went through flow cytometry to measure the percentages of naive CD45RAhigh/CD27high T cells.

The library was produced with 5' RACE. The instrument given in TCRdb is Illumina HiSeq 2500. A second PCR of roughly 7 to 11 cycles was performed with a sample-barcoded 5' primer and a J-beta primer mix. A unique molecular identifier was introduced onto each TCR beta cDNA molecule by a template-switch 5' adaptor carrying 12 random nucleotides. Each sample yielded at least 2.5 million CDR3-containing paired-end reads. All of the RNA was converted into first-strand cDNA using the Mint cDNA synthesis kit, with a TRBC-specific oligonucleotide serving as the primer. All cDNA was treated with uracil-DNA glycosylase and then went through a first 18-cycle PCR with the universal primers M1SS and BC2_uni_R. The paper's processing steps were these. Each sample was normalized by randomly selecting 1 million high-quality reads, each carrying a distinct molecular identifier. Instead of being binned into consensus sequences, reads with shared molecular identifiers were discarded. CDR3 identification, clonotype clustering and error correction used MiTCR with a Q25 quality threshold and the strictest error-elimination algorithm. A nonparametric unseen species model with Euler transformation was used to estimate lower-bound total TCR beta diversity. TCRdb's own reprocessing of the public reads used fastp at Q25 and MiXCR and kept productive beta chains. Every CDR3 protein is listed once, alongside the most common genes and DNA of its rows. The V and J calls here are based on TCRdb, not the publication. Within this sample are some 1.5 million distinct CDR3 sequences, with 28% of them counted one time only. Of the sample, 7% to 9% falls within the top ten clones.

The sample consisted of blood. The sequence was collected from a young woman in good health. The chain employs TRBV27 and TRBJ1-4, with the identity of the D gene unclear. The DNA sequence is TGTGCCAGCAGTTTATCCAGGACGGGAAAACTGTTTTTT. The resulting protein is CASSLSRTGKLFF.